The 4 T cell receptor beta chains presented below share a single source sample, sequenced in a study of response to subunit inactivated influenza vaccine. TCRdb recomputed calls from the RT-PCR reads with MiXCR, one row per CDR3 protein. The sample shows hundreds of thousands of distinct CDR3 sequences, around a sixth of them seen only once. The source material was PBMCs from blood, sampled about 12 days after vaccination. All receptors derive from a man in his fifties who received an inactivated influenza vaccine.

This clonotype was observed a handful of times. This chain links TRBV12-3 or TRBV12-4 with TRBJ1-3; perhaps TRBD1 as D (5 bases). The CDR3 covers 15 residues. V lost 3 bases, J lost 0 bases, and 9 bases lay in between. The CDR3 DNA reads TGTGCCAGCAGTTTTGGGGGGGGCTCTGGAAACACCATATATTTT. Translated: CASSFGGGSGNTIYF.

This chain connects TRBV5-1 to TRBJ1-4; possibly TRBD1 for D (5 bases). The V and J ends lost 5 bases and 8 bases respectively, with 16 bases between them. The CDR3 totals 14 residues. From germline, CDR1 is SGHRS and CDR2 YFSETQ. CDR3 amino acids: CASRLRGGLEKLFF. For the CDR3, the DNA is TGCGCCAGCAGACTCCGGGGCGGGTTGGAAAAACTGTTTTTT. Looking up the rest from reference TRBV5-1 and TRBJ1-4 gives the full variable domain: KAGVTQTPRYLIKTRGQQVTLSCSPISGHRSVSWYQQTPGQGLQFLFEYFSETQRNKGNFPGRFSGRQFSNSRSEMNVSTLELGDSALYLCASRLRGGLEKLFFGSGTQLSVL.

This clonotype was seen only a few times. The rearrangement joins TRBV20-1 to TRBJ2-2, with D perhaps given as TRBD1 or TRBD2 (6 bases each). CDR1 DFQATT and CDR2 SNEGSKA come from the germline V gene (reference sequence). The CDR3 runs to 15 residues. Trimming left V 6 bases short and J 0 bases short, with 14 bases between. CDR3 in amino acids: CSALEGGPNTGELFF. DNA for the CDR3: TGCAGTGCCCTTGAGGGGGGCCCGAACACCGGGGAGCTGTTTTTT.

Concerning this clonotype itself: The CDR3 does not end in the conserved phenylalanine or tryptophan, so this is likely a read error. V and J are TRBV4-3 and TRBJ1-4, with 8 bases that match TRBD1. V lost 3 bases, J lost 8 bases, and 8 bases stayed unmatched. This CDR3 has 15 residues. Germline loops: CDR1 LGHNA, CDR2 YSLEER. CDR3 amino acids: CASSHNRGVREKLFV. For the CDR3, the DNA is TGCGCCAGCAGCCACAACAGGGGGGTCAGAGAAAAACTGTTTGTT.